This T cell receptor (beta chain) emerged from a study of identical twins. Study-wide results and caveats: High-abundance cord blood beta clonotypes had fewer insertions; memory repertoires showed none.

This clonotype occurred a few times. Its cognate antigen is unknown. Because the CDR3's place on the DNA is in doubt, the DNA is left out and the CDR3 is given as listed by TCRdb. TCRdb re-called the 5' RACE reads through MiXCR, storing one row per CDR3 protein. Of 500,000 or so distinct CDR3 sequences listed, 22% are singletons. The CDR3 is 15 amino acids long, termini counted. This sample also belongs to another study, concerning T cells expressing NK-cell markers. That study reports: Seven sequenced donors out of eight were HCMV-seropositive, one seronegative. Among several donors, these clonotypes also ranked first in the CD3+CD56-NKG2C+ fraction.

V gene TRBV12-3 or TRBV12-4 combines with J gene TRBJ2-2. The sample consisted of CD4+ T cells sorted from blood. This receptor was identified in a woman under 30 in good health. The CDR3 sequence: CASSSSTERTGELFF.